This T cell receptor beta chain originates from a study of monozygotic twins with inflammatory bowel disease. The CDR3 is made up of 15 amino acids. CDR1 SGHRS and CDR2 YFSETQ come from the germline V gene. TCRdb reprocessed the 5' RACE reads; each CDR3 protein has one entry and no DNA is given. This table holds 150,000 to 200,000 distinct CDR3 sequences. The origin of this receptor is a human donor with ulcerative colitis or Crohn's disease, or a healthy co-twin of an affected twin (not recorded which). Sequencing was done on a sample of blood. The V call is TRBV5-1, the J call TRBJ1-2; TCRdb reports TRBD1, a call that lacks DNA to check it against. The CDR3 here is CASSLEGRNMHGYTF. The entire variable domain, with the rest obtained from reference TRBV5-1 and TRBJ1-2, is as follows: KAGVTQTPRYLIKTRGQQVTLSCSPISGHRSVSWYQQTPGQGLQFLFEYFSETQRNKGNFPGRFSGRQFSNSRSEMNVSTLELGDSALYLCASSLEGRNMHGYTFGSGTRLTVV.